Presented here are 17 T cell receptor beta chains from one specimen sequenced in a study of OX40 agonist ivuxolimab in advanced cancers. The assay was immunoSEQ multiplex PCR, and TCRdb's table has in-frame clones only and misses some. The data contain tens of thousands of clones, 85% to 95% of them singletons. This material consisted of CD4+ or CD8+ T cells sorted from blood, taken in a trial of the OX40 agonist ivuxolimab. The receptors here all came from an adult with an advanced solid tumor such as melanoma, head and neck, liver or kidney cancer.

Regarding this clone: Lacking the conserved final phenylalanine or tryptophan, this CDR3 likely reflects a read error. This CDR3 is CASSRDRGDSYNSPLHL. The CDR3 nucleotides are TGTGCCAGCAGCCGGGACAGGGGAGATTCCTATAATTCACCCCTCCACCTT. The chain employs TRBV5-4 and TRBJ1-6, with 10 bases aligning to TRBD1. The germline V gene encodes CDR1 SGHNT and CDR2 YYREEE (reference sequence). The V gene end was trimmed by 4 bases and the J gene end by 1 base; junction bases not matched to a gene: 5. This CDR3 spans 17 amino acids.

This chain links TRBV7-9 with TRBJ1-1; D is possibly TRBD1 (6 bases). CDR1 is SEHNR, CDR2 FQNEAQ, per germline (reference sequence). V lost 4 bases to trimming and J lost 4 bases, with 10 bases between them. There are 13 residues in the CDR3. In nucleotides, the CDR3 is TGTGCCAGCAGCTCAGGGGAGGCCACTGAAGCTTTCTTT. Amino acids: CASSSGEATEAFF. Full variable domain (missing parts from reference TRBV7-9 and TRBJ1-1): DTGVSQNPRHKITKRGQNVTFRCDPISEHNRLYWYRQTLGQGPEFLTYFQNEAQLEKSRLLSDRFSAERPKGSFSTLEIQRTEQGDSAMYLCASSSGEATEAFFGQGTRLTVV.

V and J are TRBV19 and TRBJ1-1; no reliable D call. Germline loops: CDR1 LNHDA, CDR2 SQIVND (reference sequence). V lost 5 bases to trimming and J lost 0 bases, with 7 bases between them. CDR3 length equals 13 residues. CDR3 residues: CASSSGLNTEAFF. CDR3 bases: TGTGCCAGTAGTTCGGGTTTGAACACTGAAGCTTTCTTT.

The J gene is TRBJ2-3, the V gene TRBV4-2; 10 bases fit TRBD2. The germline gives CDR1 LGHNA, CDR2 YNFKEQ. The CDR3 has 17 amino acids. Trimming cost V 0 bases and J 4 bases; bases outside gene matches: 7. DNA of the CDR3: TGTGCCAGCAGCCAAGATCTAGCGGGAGCCCCCCCAGATACGCAGTATTTT. Translated, it gives CASSQDLAGAPPDTQYF.

This chain uses TRBV6-1 with TRBJ2-1; no clear D gene. This CDR3 region has 10 residues. Trimming cost V 8 bases and J 5 bases, with 4 bases left between them. Germline-derived CDR1 and CDR2 are MNHNS and SASEGT. The CDR3 DNA is TGTGCCAGCGGACACAATGAGCAGTTCTTC. Its protein is CASGHNEQFF.

J is TRBJ2-7 and V is TRBV5-1; 7 bases align to TRBD1. V was clipped by 5 bases and J by 3 bases; unmatched bases: 5. The CDR3 length is 13 residues. Germline V gene sequence: CDR1 SGHRS, CDR2 YFSETQ. The CDR3 sequence is CASRLRDSYEQYF. In DNA, the CDR3 is TGCGCCAGCAGACTCAGGGACAGCTACGAGCAGTACTTC.

This chain joins TRBV29-1 and TRBJ2-1; 15 bases map to TRBD2. The V gene's germline CDR1 is SQVTM and CDR2 ANQGSEA. Trimming took 3 bases from V and 1 from J; bases not matched to a gene: 7. This CDR3 is built from 18 residues. CDR3 amino acids: CSVEAGLAGGASYNEQFF. CDR3 bases: TGCAGCGTTGAGGCGGGACTAGCGGGAGGAGCGTCCTACAATGAGCAGTTCTTC.

This chain uses TRBV10-2 with TRBJ1-4; tentative D call: TRBD1 (5 bases). Between the trimmed V and J ends, which lost 6 bases and 7 bases, there was a span of 9 bases. CDR3 size: 12 residues. Germline lookup yields CDR1 WSHSY and CDR2 SAAADI. CDR3 protein: CASRGDGEKLFF. The CDR3 DNA reads TGCGCCAGCAGGGGGGATGGTGAAAAACTGTTTTTT.

J is TRBJ2-1 and V is TRBV7-8; weak D call: TRBD1 (6 bases). Germline CDR1 reads SGHVS; CDR2 reads FQNEAQ. The CDR3 covers 13 residues. The V end lost 3 bases, the J end lost 6 bases, and 9 bases lay between the germline ends. CDR3 region: CASSLQGRNEQFF. CDR3 coding DNA: TGTGCCAGCAGCTTGCAGGGGCGCAATGAGCAGTTCTTC. The full variable domain, rest sourced from reference TRBV7-8 and TRBJ2-1, is GAGVSQSPRYKVAKRGQDVALRCDPISGHVSLFWYQQALGQGPEFLTYFQNEAQLDKSGLPSDRFFAERPEGSVSTLKIQRTQQEDSAVYLCASSLQGRNEQFFGPGTRLTVL.

The chain employs TRBV27 and TRBJ2-7, with D maybe TRBD2 (5 bases). The CDR3 spans 12 residues. The germline V and J ends were trimmed by 10 bases and 7 bases, with 17 bases remaining between them. Germline CDR1 and CDR2: MNHEY and SMNVEV (reference sequence). CDR3: CATWEYGGEQYF. The CDR3 DNA reads as TGTGCCACCTGGGAGTATGGCGGGGAGCAGTACTTC.

V gene TRBV7-2 combines with J gene TRBJ2-4; no definite D call. The CDR3 spans 14 residues. Germline values: CDR1 SGHTA, CDR2 FQGNSA. Trimming removed 1 base at V and 4 bases at J, with 8 bases between. The CDR3 protein is CASSLGDRKNIQYF. The CDR3 DNA sequence: TGTGCCAGCAGCTTAGGTGATCGAAAAAACATTCAGTACTTC.

The chain uses TRBV4-1 and TRBJ2-1, with D perhaps matching TRBD1 (6 bases). The CDR3 has 17 residues. V was pared by 0 bases and J by 13 bases, with 25 bases between. Germline V gives CDR1 MGHRA, CDR2 YSYEKL. The chain's CDR3 is CASSQDLTPGHTALQFF. DNA for the CDR3: TGCGCCAGCAGCCAAGACCTTACTCCGGGACACACGGCATTACAGTTCTTC.

The genes are TRBV29-1 and TRBJ1-1; tentative D call: TRBD1 (6 bases). V lost 2 bases and J lost 5, with 18 bases in between. The CDR3 has 15 amino acids. The germline V gene encodes CDR1 SQVTM and CDR2 ANQGSEA. In DNA form, the CDR3 reads TGCAGCGTTGAAAGCGGCAGGGGAGAAGGGACTGAAGCTTTCTTT. Translation gives CSVESGRGEGTEAFF.

The chain uses TRBV5-3 and TRBJ2-7; 7 bases agree with TRBD2. TRBV5-3 is classed as an ORF, of uncertain function. The length of the CDR3 is 18 residues. V shed 2 bases and J 2 bases; nucleotides not matched to a gene: 16. CDR3 DNA: TGTGCCAGAAGCTTTCTTACCGATTCTAGCGGCCTTGCCTACGAGCAGTACTTC. Protein product: CARSFLTDSSGLAYEQYF.

V usage is TRBV7-8 and J usage is TRBJ1-5; D uncertain. Trimming stripped 1 base from V and 1 base from J, with 5 bases between. The length of the CDR3 is 14 residues. Germline V CDR1 and CDR2: SGHVS, FQNEAQ. CDR3 nucleotide sequence: TGTGCCAGCAGCTTAGATGCCAGCAATCAGCCCCAGCATTTT. Translated: CASSLDASNQPQHF.

Of note for this clone: The identical CDR3 is also encoded by other nucleotide sequences in the sample. The rearrangement uses TRBV6-5 and TRBJ2-5; TRBD2 matches at 11 bases. After removal of 5 bases from V and 5 bases from J, the junction contained 4 bases not matched to a gene. The germline gives CDR1 MNHEY, CDR2 SVGAGI. The CDR3 runs 14 residues. The CDR3 protein is CASSTSGRGETQYF. Here the CDR3 DNA reads TGTGCCAGCAGTACTAGCGGGAGAGGCGAGACCCAGTACTTC.

The V and J genes are TRBV5-4 and TRBJ1-2; D is unclear. The germline V and J ends were trimmed by 0 bases and 3 bases, with 12 bases remaining between them. From germline, CDR1 is SGHNT and CDR2 YYREEE (reference sequence). The CDR3 contains 15 residues. CDR3 nucleotides: TGTGCCAGCAGCTTGGTTTTTGGGTTTGACTATGGCTACACCTTC. This translates into CASSLVFGFDYGYTF. The full variable domain, in which reference TRBV5-4 and TRBJ1-2 provide the parts outside the CDR3, is ETGVTQSPTHLIKTRGQQVTLRCSSQSGHNTVSWYQQALGQGPQFIFQYYREEENGRGNFPPRFSGLQFPNYSSELNVNALELDDSALYLCASSLVFGFDYGYTFGSGTRLTVV.